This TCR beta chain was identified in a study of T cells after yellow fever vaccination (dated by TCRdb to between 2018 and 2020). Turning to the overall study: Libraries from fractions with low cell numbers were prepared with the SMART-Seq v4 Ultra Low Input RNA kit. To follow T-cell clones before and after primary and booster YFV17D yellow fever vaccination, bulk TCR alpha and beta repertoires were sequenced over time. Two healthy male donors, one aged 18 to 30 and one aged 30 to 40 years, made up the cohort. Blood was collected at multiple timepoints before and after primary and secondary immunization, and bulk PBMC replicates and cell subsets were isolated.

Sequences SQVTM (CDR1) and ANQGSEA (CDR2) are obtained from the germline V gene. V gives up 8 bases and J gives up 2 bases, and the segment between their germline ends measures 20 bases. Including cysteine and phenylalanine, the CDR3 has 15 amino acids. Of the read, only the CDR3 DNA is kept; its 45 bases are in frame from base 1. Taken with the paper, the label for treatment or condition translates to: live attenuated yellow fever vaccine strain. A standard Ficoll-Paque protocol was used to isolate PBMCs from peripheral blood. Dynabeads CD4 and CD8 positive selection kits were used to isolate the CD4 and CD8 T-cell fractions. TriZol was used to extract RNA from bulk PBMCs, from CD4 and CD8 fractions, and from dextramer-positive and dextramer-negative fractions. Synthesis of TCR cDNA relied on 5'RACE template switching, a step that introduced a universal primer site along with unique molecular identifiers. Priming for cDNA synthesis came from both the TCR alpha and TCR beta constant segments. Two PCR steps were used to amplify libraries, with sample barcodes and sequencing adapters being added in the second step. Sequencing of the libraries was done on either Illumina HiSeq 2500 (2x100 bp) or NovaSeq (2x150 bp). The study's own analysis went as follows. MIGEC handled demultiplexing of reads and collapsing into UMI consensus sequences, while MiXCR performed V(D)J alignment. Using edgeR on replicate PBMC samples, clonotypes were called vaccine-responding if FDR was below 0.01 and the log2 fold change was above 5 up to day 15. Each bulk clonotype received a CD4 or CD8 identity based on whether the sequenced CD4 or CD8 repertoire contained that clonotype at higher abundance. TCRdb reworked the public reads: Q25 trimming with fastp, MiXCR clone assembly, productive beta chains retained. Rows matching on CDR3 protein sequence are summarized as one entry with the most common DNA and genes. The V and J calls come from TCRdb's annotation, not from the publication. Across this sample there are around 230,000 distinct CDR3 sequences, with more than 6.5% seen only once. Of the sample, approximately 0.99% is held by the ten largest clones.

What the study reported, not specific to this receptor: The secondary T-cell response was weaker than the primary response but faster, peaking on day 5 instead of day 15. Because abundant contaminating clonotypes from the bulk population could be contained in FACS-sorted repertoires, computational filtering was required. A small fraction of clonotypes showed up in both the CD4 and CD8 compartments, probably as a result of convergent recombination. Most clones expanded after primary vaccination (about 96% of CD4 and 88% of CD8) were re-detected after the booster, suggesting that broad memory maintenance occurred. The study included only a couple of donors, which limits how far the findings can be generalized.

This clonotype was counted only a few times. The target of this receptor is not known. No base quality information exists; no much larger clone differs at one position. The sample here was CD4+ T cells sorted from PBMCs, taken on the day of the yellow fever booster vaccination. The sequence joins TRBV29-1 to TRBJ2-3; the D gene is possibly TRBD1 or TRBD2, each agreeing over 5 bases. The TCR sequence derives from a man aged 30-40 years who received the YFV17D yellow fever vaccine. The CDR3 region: CSTLPPRGATDTQYF. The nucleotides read TGCAGCACCCTACCCCCGAGGGGAGCCACAGATACGCAGTATTTT.